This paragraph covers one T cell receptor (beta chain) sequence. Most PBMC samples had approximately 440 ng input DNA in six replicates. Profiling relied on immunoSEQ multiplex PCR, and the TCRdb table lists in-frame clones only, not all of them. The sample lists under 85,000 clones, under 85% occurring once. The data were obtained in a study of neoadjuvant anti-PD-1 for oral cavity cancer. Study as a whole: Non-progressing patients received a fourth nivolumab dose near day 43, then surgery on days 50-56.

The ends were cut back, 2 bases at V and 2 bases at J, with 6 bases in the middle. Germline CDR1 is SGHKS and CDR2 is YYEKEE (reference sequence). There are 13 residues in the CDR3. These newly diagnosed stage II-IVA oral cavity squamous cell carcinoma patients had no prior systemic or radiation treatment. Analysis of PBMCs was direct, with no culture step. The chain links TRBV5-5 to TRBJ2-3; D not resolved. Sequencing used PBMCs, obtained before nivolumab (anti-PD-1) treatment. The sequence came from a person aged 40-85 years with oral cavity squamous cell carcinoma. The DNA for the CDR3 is TGTGCCAGCAGCTTAGGCGACACAGATACGCAGTATTTT. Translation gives CASSLGDTDTQYF.